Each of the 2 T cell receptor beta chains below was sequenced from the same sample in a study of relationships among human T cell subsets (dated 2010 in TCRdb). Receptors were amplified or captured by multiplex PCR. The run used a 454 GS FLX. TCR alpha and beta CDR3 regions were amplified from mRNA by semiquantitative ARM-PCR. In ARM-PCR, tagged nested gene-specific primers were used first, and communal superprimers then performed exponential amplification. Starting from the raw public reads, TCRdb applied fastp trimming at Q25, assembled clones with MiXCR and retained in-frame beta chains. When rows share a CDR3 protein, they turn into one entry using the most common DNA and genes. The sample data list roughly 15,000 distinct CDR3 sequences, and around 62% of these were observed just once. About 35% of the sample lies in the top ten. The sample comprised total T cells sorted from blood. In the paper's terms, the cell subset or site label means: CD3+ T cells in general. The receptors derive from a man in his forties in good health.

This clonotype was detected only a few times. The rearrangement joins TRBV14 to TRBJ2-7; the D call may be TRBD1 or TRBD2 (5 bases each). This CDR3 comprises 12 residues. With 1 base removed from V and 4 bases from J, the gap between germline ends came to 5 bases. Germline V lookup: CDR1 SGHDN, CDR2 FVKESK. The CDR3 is CASSQGGYEQYF. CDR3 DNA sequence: TGTGCCAGCAGCCAAGGGGGGTACGAGCAGTACTTC. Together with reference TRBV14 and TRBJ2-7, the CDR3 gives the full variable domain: EAGVTQFPSHSVIEKGQTVTLRCDPISGHDNLYWYRRVMGKEIKFLLHFVKESKQDESGMPNNRFLAERTGGTYSTLKVQPAELEDSGVYFCASSQGGYEQYFGPGTRLTVT.

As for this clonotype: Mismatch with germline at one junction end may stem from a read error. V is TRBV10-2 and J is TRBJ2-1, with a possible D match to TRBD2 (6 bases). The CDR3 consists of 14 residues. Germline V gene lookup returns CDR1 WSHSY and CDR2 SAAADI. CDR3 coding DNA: TGTGCCATCGTCTTCTCTAGCGTTTACAATGAGCAGTTCTTC. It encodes CAIVFSSVYNEQFF.